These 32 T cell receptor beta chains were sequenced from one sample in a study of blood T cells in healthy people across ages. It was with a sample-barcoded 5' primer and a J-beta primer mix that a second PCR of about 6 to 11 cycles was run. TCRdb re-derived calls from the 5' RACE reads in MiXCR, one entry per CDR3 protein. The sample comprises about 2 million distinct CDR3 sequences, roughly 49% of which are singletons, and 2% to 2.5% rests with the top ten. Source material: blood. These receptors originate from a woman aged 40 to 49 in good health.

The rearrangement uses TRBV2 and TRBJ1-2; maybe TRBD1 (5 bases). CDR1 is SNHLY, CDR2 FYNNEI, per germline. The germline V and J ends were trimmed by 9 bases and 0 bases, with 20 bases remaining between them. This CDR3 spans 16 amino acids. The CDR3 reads CARKPGRLLTNYGYTF. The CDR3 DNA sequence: TGTGCCAGAAAACCGGGACGGCTATTAACTAACTATGGCTACACCTTC.

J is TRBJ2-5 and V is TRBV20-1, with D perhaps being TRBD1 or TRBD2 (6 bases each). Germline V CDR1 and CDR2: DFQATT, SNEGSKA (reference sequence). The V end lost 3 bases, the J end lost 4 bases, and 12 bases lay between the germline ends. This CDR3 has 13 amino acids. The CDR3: CSASGGRGETQYF. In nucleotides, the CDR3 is TGCAGTGCTAGCGGGGGCAGAGGAGAGACCCAGTACTTC.

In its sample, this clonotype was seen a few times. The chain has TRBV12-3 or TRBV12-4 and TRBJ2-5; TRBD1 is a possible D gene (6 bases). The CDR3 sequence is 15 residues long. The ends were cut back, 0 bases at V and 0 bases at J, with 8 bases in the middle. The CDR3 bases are TGTGCCAGCAGTTTAGCGAGGGGGAACCAAGAGACCCAGTACTTC. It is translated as CASSLARGNQETQYF.

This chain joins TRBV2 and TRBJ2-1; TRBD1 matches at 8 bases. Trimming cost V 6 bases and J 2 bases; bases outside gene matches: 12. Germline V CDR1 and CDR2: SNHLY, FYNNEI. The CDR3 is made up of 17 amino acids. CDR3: CASRTGDPPNAYNEQFF. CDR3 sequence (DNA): TGTGCCAGCAGGACAGGGGATCCCCCAAACGCCTACAATGAGCAGTTCTTC. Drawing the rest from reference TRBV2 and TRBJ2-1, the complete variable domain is EPEVTQTPSHQVTQMGQEVILRCVPISNHLYFYWYRQILGQKVEFLVSFYNNEISEKSEIFDDQFSVERPDGSNFTLKIRSTKLEDSAMYFCASRTGDPPNAYNEQFFGPGTRLTVL.

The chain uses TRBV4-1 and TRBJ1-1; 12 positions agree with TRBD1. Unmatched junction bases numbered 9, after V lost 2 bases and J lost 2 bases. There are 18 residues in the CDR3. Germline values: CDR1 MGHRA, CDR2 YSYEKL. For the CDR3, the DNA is TGCGCCAGCAGCCAACAGGGACAGGGGGCGAATAGAAACACTGAAGCTTTCTTT. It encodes CASSQQGQGANRNTEAFF.

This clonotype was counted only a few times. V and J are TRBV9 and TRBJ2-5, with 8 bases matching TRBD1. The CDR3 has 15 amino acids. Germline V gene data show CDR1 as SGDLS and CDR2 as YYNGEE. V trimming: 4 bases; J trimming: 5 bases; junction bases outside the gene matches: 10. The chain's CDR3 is CASSYRAGGPETQYF. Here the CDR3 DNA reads TGTGCCAGCAGCTACCGGGCAGGGGGCCCTGAGACCCAGTACTTC.

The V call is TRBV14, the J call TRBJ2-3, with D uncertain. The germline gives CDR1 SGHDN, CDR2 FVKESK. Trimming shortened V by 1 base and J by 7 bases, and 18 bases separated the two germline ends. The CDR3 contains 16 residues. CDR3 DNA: TGTGCCAGCAGCCAAGGGGCAGCGTCCCCCCTCAATACGCAGTATTTT. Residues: CASSQGAASPLNTQYF.

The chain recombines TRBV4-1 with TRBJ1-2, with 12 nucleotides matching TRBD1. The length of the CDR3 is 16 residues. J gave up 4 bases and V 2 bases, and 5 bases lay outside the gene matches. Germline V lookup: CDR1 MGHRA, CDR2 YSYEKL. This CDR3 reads CASSQPGTGGSYGYTF. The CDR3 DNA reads TGCGCCAGCAGCCAACCCGGGACAGGGGGCTCCTATGGCTACACCTTC.

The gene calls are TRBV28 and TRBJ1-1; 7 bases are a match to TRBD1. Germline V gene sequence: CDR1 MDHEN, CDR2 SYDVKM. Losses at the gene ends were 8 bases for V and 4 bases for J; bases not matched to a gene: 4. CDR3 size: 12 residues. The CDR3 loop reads CASEGAITEAFF. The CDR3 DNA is TGTGCCAGCGAGGGGGCAATCACTGAAGCTTTCTTT.

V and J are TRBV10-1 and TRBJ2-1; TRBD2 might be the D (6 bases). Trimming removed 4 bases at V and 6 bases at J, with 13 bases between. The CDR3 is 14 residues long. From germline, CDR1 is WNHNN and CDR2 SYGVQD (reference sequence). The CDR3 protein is CASSAQPGVNEQFF. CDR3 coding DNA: TGCGCCAGCAGTGCCCAACCGGGAGTCAATGAGCAGTTCTTC.

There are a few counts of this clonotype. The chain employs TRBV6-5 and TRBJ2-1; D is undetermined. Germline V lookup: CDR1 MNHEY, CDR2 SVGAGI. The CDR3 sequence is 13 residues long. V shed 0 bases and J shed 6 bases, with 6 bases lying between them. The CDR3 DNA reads TGTGCCAGCAGTTACTCTAGTGGCAATGAGCAGTTCTTC. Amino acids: CASSYSSGNEQFF.

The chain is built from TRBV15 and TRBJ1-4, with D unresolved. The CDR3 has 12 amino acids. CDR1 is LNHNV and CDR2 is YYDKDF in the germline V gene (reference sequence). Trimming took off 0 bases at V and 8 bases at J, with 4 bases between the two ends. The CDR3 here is CATSRDREKLFF. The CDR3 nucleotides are TGTGCCACCAGCAGAGATCGCGAAAAACTGTTTTTT.

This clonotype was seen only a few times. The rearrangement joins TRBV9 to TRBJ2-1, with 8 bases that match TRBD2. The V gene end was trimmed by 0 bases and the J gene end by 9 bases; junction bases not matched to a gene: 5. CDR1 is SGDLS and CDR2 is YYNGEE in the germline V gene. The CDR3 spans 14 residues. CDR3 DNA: TGTGCCAGCAGCGTAGTTAGCGGGGCGGGTGAGCAGTTCTTC. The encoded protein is CASSVVSGAGEQFF.

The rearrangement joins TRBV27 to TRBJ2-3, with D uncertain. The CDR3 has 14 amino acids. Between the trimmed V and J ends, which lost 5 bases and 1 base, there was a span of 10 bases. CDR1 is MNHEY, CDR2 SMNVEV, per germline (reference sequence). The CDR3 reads CASSLGFGTDTQYF. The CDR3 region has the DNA TGTGCCAGCAGTCTGGGCTTCGGCACAGATACGCAGTATTTT.

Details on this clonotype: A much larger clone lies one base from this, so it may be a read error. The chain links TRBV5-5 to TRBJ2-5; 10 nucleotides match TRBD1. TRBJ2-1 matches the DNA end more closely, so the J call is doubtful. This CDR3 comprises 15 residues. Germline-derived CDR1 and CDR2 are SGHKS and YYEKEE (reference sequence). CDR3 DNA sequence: TGTGCCAGCAGCCTGCGGACAGGGGGACAAGAGACCCAGTTCTTC. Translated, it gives CASSLRTGGQETQFF.

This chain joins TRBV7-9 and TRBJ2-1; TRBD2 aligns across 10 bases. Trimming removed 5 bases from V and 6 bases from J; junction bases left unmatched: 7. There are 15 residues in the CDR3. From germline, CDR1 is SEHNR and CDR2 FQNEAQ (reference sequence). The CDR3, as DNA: TGTGCCAGCAGCCTCCAGCGGGGGGGCCGCAATGAGCAGTTCTTC. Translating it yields CASSLQRGGRNEQFF.

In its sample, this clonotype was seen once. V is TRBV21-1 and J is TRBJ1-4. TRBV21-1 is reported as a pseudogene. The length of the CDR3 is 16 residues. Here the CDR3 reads CASSARPGLLNEKLFF. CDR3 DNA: TGTGCCAGCAGCGCCCGACCGGGACTGCTTAATGAAAAACTGTTTTTT.

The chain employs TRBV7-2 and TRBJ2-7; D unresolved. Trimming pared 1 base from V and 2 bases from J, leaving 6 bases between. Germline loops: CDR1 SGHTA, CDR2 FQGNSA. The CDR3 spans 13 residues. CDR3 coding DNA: TGTGCCAGCAGCTTAGTGTATACCTACGAGCAGTACTTC. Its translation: CASSLVYTYEQYF.

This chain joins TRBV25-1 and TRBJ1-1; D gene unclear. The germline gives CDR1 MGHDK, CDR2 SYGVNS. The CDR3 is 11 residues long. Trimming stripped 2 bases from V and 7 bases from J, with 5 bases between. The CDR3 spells CASSEHIEAFF. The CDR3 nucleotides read TGTGCCAGCAGTGAACACATTGAAGCTTTCTTT.

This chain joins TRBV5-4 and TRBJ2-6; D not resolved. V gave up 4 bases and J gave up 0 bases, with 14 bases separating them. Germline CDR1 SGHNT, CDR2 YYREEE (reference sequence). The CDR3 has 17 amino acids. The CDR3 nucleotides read TGTGCCAGCAGCCCGAAGCAAACCCTCTCTGGGGCCAACGTCCTGACTTTC. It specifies CASSPKQTLSGANVLTF.

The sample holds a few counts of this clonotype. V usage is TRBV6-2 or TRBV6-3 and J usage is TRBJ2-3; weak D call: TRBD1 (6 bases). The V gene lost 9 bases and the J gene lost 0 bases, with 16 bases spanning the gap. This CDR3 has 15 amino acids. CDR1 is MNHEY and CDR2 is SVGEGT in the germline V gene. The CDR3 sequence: CARGWGPCSTDTQYF. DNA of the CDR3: TGTGCCAGGGGGTGGGGGCCCTGTAGCACAGATACGCAGTATTTT.

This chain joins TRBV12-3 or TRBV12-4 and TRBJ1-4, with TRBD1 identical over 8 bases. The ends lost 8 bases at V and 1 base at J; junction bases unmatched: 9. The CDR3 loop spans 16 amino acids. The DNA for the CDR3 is TGTGCCAGCTGCAGCGGACAGGGAGGAACTAATGAAAAACTGTTTTTT. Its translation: CASCSGQGGTNEKLFF.

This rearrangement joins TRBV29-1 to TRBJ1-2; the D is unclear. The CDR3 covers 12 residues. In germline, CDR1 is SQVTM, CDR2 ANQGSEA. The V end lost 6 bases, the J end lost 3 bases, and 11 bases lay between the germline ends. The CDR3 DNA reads TGCAGCGTGCTACGAGAGGACTATGGCTACACCTTC. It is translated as CSVLREDYGYTF. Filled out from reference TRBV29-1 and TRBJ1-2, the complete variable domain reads SAVISQKPSRDICQRGTSLTIQCQVDSQVTMMFWYRQQPGQSLTLIATANQGSEATYESGFVIDKFPISRPNLTFSTLTVSNMSPEDSSIYLCSVLREDYGYTFGSGTRLTVV.

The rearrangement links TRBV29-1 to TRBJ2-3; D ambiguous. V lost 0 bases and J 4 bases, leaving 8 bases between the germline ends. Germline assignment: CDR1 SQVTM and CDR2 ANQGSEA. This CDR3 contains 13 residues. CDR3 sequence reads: CSVEDSVADTQYF. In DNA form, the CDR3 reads TGCAGCGTTGAAGACTCAGTGGCAGATACGCAGTATTTT.

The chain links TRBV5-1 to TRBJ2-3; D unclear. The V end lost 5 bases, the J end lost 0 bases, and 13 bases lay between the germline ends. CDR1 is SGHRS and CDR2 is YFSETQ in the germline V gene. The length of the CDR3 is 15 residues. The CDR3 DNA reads TGCGCCAGCAGTAGGCGAGAACCTAGCACAGATACGCAGTATTTT. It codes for CASSRREPSTDTQYF.

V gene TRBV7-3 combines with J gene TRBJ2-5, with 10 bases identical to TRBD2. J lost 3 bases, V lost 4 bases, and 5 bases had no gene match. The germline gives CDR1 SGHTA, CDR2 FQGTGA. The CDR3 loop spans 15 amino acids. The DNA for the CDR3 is TGTGCCAGCAGCTATCGACTAGCGGGCAAAGAGACCCAGTACTTC. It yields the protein CASSYRLAGKETQYF.

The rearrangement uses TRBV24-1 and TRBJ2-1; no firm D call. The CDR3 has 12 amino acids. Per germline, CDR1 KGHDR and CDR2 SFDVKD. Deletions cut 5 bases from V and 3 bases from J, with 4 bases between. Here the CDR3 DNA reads TGTGCCACCAGTGCCGACTACAATGAGCAGTTCTTC. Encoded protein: CATSADYNEQFF.

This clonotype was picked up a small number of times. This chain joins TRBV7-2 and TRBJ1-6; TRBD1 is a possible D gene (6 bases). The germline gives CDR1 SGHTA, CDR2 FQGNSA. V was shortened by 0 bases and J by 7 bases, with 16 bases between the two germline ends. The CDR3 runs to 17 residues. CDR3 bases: TGTGCCAGCAGCTTAGCACCAGGGGAGCCCTCCAATTCACCCCTCCACTTT. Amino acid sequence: CASSLAPGEPSNSPLHF.

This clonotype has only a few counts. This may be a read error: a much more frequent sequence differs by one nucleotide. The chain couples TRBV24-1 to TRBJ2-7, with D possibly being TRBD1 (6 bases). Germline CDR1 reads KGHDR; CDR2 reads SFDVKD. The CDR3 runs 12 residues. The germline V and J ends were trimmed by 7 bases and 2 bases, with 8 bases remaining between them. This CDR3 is CATSQGTYEQYF. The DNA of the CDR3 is TGTGCCACCAGCCAGGGGACCTACGAGCAGTACTTC.

In DNA, the CDR3 is TGTGCCAGGGGAGGGCGAGCCAAAAACATTCAGTACTTC. This codes for CARGGRAKNIQYF. The chain employs TRBV28 and TRBJ2-4, with 7 bases lining up with TRBD2. This CDR3 has 13 residues. With V trimmed by 9 bases and J by 0 bases, 2 bases remained unmatched. Germline V lookup: CDR1 MDHEN, CDR2 SYDVKM.

In nucleotides, the CDR3 is TGCAGCGTTGAGGGGAGGGGTCGGGAGACCCAGTACTTC. This gives the protein CSVEGRGRETQYF. The V and J genes are TRBV29-1 and TRBJ2-5; TRBD2 aligns across 7 bases. Germline V gives CDR1 SQVTM, CDR2 ANQGSEA. The CDR3 sequence is 13 residues long. V was pared by 3 bases and J by 5 bases, with 6 bases of the junction left unmatched.

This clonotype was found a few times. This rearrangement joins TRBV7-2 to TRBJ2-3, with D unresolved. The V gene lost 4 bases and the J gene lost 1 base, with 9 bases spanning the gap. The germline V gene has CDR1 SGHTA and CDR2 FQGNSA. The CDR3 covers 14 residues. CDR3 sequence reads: CASSSPMGTDTQYF. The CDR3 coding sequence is TGTGCCAGCAGCTCGCCTATGGGCACAGATACGCAGTATTTT.